This T cell receptor beta chain was documented in a study of patients and donors after allogeneic stem cell transplantation. TCRdb re-derived calls from the RT-PCR reads in MiXCR, one entry per CDR3 protein. The table lists roughly 880,000 distinct CDR3 sequences, about 20% of them singletons. The CDR3 is 14 amino acids. V gave up 7 bases and J gave up 2 bases, with 13 bases separating them. This clonotype was counted a few times. Source material: blood, either unsorted or a sorted T cell fraction (not recorded which). The chain is built from TRBV12-3 or TRBV12-4 and TRBJ2-3; D ambiguous. The TCR was taken from a human donor who was either an allogeneic HSCT recipient or a stem cell or donor lymphocyte infusion donor (not recorded which). It is not recorded whose cells these are; they may come from a transplant donor. The CDR3 coding sequence is TGTGCCAGCATGGTGGAAAAAACCACAGATACGCAGTATTTT. This encodes CASMVEKTTDTQYF.